These 17 T cell receptor beta chains originate from one sample sequenced in a study of blood T cell repertoires in COVID-19. Sequencing used immunoSEQ multiplex PCR; TCRdb keeps in-frame clones, though not all of them. This table holds 70,000 to 95,000 clones, around 90% found once. The material sequenced was peripheral blood. These receptors were obtained from a woman aged 45-65 years in a cohort sampled during active COVID-19.

The chain is built from TRBV5-1 and TRBJ2-5; TRBD1 agrees at 7 bases. This CDR3 is 14 amino acids long. Trimming took 3 bases from V and 3 from J; bases not matched to a gene: 5. The germline CDR1 and CDR2 sequences are SGHRS and YFSETQ. This CDR3 is CASSSWDSKETQYF. CDR3 nucleotide sequence: TGCGCCAGCAGCTCGTGGGACAGCAAAGAGACCCAGTACTTC. Using reference TRBV5-1 and TRBJ2-5 for the parts outside the CDR3, the full variable domain is KAGVTQTPRYLIKTRGQQVTLSCSPISGHRSVSWYQQTPGQGLQFLFEYFSETQRNKGNFPGRFSGRQFSNSRSEMNVSTLELGDSALYLCASSSWDSKETQYFGPGTRLLVL.

This clone was recorded a few times. V usage is TRBV3-1 (or the pseudogene TRBV3-2) and J usage is TRBJ2-3; a weak D match, TRBD2 (6 bases). Per germline, CDR1 LGHDT and CDR2 YNNKEL (reference sequence). The CDR3 sequence is 14 residues long. Trimming stripped 6 bases from V and 2 bases from J, with 12 bases between. CDR3 DNA: TGTGCCAGCAGTCGGGACTGGAACACAGATACGCAGTATTTT. Protein product: CASSRDWNTDTQYF.

This clone was found a few times. The V and J genes are TRBV5-1 and TRBJ2-7; 7 bases align to TRBD1. Germline V lookup: CDR1 SGHRS, CDR2 YFSETQ. This CDR3 is 16 amino acids long. With V trimmed by 3 bases and J by 3 bases, 12 bases remained unmatched. The CDR3 reads CASSSTPRRGFYEQYF. The CDR3 DNA reads TGCGCCAGCAGCTCTACCCCGCGCAGGGGGTTCTACGAGCAGTACTTC.

The CDR3 DNA sequence: TGTGCCAGCAGCCAAGCGGGGGGCGCGGAAGGAGATACGCAGTATTTT. Translated: CASSQAGGAEGDTQYF. The rearrangement joins TRBV3-1 (or the pseudogene TRBV3-2) to TRBJ2-3, with a tentative D call TRBD2 (7 bases). The germline gives CDR1 LGHDT, CDR2 YNNKEL (reference sequence). The CDR3 runs to 16 residues. V gave up 1 base and J gave up 5 bases, with 16 bases separating them.

The rearrangement uses TRBV29-1 and TRBJ1-2, with no clear D. V was trimmed by 4 bases and J by 0 bases, leaving 6 bases between them. Per germline, CDR1 SQVTM and CDR2 ANQGSEA. CDR3 length: 12 residues. CDR3 protein: CSVGGANYGYTF. In nucleotides, the CDR3 is TGCAGCGTTGGCGGCGCTAACTATGGCTACACCTTC.

This chain connects TRBV10-1 to TRBJ1-3, with unresolved D. Germline V gene lookup returns CDR1 WNHNN and CDR2 SYGVQD (reference sequence). CDR3 length equals 14 residues. Trimming pared 2 bases from V and 0 bases from J, leaving 5 bases between. CDR3 bases: TGCGCCAGCAGTGAGGGAGTCTCTGGAAACACCATATATTTT. Encoded protein: CASSEGVSGNTIYF.

The chain links TRBV3-1 (or the pseudogene TRBV3-2) to TRBJ1-5, with D unresolved. The germline CDR1 and CDR2 sequences are LGHDT and YNNKEL (reference sequence). The CDR3 is 15 residues long. V was trimmed by 4 bases and J by 0 bases, leaving 10 bases between them. The CDR3 nucleotides read TGTGCCAGCAGCCCGACTAGGGCTAGCAATCAGCCCCAGCATTTT. Protein sequence: CASSPTRASNQPQHF.

The chain recombines TRBV7-3 with TRBJ1-5; TRBD1 matches at 8 bases. CDR3 size: 13 residues. The J segment lost 7 bases and the V segment lost 5 bases, leaving 4 bases of the junction unmatched. The germline V gene encodes CDR1 SGHTA and CDR2 FQGTGA. The CDR3 here is CASSPTGEQPQHF. DNA for the CDR3: TGTGCCAGCAGCCCGACAGGGGAGCAGCCCCAGCATTTT.

The CDR3 sequence: CASSPGGPRRAQYF. The CDR3 bases are TGTGCCAGCAGCCCCGGGGGGCCCAGGAGGGCCCAGTACTTC. This chain uses TRBV7-9 with TRBJ2-5; tentatively, D is TRBD2 (7 bases). This CDR3 comprises 14 residues. The V and J ends lost 5 bases and 9 bases respectively, with 19 bases between them. The germline CDR1 and CDR2 sequences are SEHNR and FQNEAQ (reference sequence).

The chain combines TRBV6-1 with TRBJ1-5; 9 bases are a match to TRBD1. The ends lost 0 bases at V and 6 bases at J; junction bases unmatched: 18. Germline CDR1 reads MNHNS; CDR2 reads SASEGT. CDR3 size: 20 residues. CDR3 bases: TGTGCCAGCAGTGAAGCGTCAACAGGGGGCGCAGTGGGTCATTCTCAGCCCCAGCATTTT. This gives the protein CASSEASTGGAVGHSQPQHF.

The chain is built from TRBV18 and TRBJ1-1, with 7 bases lining up with TRBD1. CDR1 is KGHSH, CDR2 LQKENI, per germline. This CDR3 spans 15 amino acids. Germline trimming cut 2 bases from V and 4 bases from J; bases unmatched to any gene: 7. Here the CDR3 DNA reads TGTGCCAGCTCACCAGCGAGACAGGGTATCACTGAAGCTTTCTTT. It encodes CASSPARQGITEAFF. Using reference TRBV18 and TRBJ1-1 for the parts outside the CDR3, the full variable domain is NAGVMQNPRHLVRRRGQEARLRCSPMKGHSHVYWYRQLPEEGLKFMVYLQKENIIDESGMPKERFSAEFPKEGPSILRIQQVVRGDSAAYFCASSPARQGITEAFFGQGTRLTVV.

The rearrangement joins TRBV4-2 to TRBJ1-4; D might be TRBD1 (5 bases). With 6 bases removed from V and 5 bases from J, the gap between germline ends came to 16 bases. The CDR3 covers 15 residues. Germline CDR1 reads LGHNA; CDR2 reads YNFKEQ. CDR3 in amino acids: CASRGAGELNEKLFF. In DNA, the CDR3 is TGTGCCAGCAGGGGCGCGGGGGAGCTGAATGAAAAACTGTTTTTT.

The chain has TRBV25-1 and TRBJ2-1; TRBD2 aligns across 8 bases. V gave up 6 bases and J gave up 9 bases; unmatched junction bases: 1. CDR1 MGHDK and CDR2 SYGVNS come from the germline V gene. The CDR3 runs 11 residues. The CDR3 sequence: CASSGGGEQFF. CDR3 DNA: TGTGCCAGCAGCGGGGGGGGTGAGCAGTTCTTC.

The chain carries TRBV6-5 and TRBJ1-6; D perhaps matches TRBD1 (5 bases). This CDR3 has 15 residues. The V end lost 2 bases, the J end lost 10 bases, and 15 bases lay between the germline ends. Per germline, CDR1 MNHEY and CDR2 SVGAGI. In nucleotides, the CDR3 is TGTGCCAGCAGTTACAATTTGGCAGGGCGGTCACCCCTCCACTTT. Protein product: CASSYNLAGRSPLHF.

J is TRBJ2-1 and V is TRBV9, with TRBD2 matching 8 bases. The CDR3 contains 16 residues. V lost 3 bases and J lost 5; bases outside the gene matches: 10. Germline values: CDR1 SGDLS, CDR2 YYNGEE. The CDR3 DNA sequence: TGTGCCAGCAGCGAAGGTATAGCGGGATTCCACAATGAGCAGTTCTTC. The encoded protein is CASSEGIAGFHNEQFF. Filled out from reference TRBV9 and TRBJ2-1, the complete variable domain reads DSGVTQTPKHLITATGQRVTLRCSPRSGDLSVYWYQQSLDQGLQFLIQYYNGEERAKGNILERFSAQQFPDLHSELNLSSLELGDSALYFCASSEGIAGFHNEQFFGPGTRLTVL.

This clone was seen only once. The gene calls are TRBV6-5 and TRBJ2-7; the D gene is possibly TRBD1 (6 bases). The CDR3 loop spans 16 amino acids. CDR1 and CDR2 (germline): MNHEY, SVGAGI. V lost 4 bases and J 2 bases, leaving 18 bases between the germline ends. In nucleotides, the CDR3 is TGTGCCAGCAGTTCCTCTAGACAGGTACCCCCCTACGAGCAGTACTTC. It codes for CASSSSRQVPPYEQYF.

The rearrangement joins TRBV30 to TRBJ1-5; no firm D call. The CDR3 loop spans 12 amino acids. CDR1 is GTSNPN and CDR2 is SVGIG in the germline V gene (reference sequence). Trimming cost V 0 bases and J 9 bases, with 9 bases left between them. CDR3 bases: TGTGCCTGGAGTGTACAGCTCGGGCCCCAGCATTTT. Its protein product is CAWSVQLGPQHF.